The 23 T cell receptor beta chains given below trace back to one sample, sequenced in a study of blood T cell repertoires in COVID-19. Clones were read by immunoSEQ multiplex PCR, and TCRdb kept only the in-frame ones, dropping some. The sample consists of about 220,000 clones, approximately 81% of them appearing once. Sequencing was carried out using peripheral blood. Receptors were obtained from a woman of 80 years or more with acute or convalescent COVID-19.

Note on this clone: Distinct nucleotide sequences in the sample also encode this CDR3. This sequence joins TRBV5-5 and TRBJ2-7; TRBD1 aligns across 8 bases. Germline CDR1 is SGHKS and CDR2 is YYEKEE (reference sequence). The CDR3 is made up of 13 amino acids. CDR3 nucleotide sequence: TGTGCTAGCCGGGCGGGACAGGCCTACGAGCAGTACTTC. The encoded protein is CASRAGQAYEQYF. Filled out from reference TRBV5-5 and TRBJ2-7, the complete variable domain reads DAGVTQSPTHLIKTRGQQVTLRCSPISGHKSVSWYQQVLGQGPQFIFQYYEKEERGRGNFPDRFSARQFPNYSSELNVNALLLGDSALYLCASRAGQAYEQYFGPGTRLTVT.

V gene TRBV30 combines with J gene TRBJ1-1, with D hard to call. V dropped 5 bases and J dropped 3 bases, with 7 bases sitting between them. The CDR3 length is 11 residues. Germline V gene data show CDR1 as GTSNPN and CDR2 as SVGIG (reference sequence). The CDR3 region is CAWVPYTEAFF. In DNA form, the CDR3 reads TGTGCCTGGGTCCCGTACACTGAAGCTTTCTTT.

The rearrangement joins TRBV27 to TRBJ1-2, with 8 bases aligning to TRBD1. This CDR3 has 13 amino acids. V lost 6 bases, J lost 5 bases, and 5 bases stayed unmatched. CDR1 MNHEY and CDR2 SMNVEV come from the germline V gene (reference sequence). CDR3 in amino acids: CASRRTGTYGYTF. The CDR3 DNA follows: TGTGCCAGCAGACGGACAGGGACATATGGCTACACCTTC.

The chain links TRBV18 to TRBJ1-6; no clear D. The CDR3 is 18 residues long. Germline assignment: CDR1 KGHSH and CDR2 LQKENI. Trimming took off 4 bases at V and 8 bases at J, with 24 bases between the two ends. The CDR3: CASSRTPAGKGVDSPLHF. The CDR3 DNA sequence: TGTGCCAGCTCACGAACCCCCGCGGGTAAGGGTGTTGATTCACCCCTCCACTTT.

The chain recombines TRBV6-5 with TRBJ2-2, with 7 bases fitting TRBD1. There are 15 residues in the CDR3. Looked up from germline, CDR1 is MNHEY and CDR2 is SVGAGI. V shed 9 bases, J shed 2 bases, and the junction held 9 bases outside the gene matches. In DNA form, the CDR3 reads TGTGCCAGTCGTATGGGACAGCAAAACACCGGGGAGCTGTTTTTT. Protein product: CASRMGQQNTGELFF.

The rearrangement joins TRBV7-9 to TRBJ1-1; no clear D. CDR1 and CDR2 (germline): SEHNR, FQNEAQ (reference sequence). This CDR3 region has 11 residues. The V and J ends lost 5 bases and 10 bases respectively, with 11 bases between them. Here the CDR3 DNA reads TGTGCCAGCAGCCTGTCGGGAGGAGCTTTCTTT. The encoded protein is CASSLSGGAFF.

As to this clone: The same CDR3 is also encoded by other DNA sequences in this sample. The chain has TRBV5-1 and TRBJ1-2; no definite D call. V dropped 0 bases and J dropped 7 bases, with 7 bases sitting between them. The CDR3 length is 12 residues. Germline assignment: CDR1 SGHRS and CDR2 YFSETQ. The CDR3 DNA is TGCGCCAGCAGCTTGGATCCAGGTGGCTACACCTTC. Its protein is CASSLDPGGYTF.

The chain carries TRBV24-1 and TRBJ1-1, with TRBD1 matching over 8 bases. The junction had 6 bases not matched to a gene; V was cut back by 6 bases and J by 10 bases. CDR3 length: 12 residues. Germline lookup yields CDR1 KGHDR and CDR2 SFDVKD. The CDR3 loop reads CATSPTGDVAFF. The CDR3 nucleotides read TGTGCCACCAGTCCGACAGGGGATGTAGCTTTCTTT.

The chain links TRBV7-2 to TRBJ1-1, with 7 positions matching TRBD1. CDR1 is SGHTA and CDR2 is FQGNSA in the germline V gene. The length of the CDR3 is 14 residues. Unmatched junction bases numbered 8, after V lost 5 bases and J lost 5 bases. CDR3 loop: CASSRDRVGTEAFF. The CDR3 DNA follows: TGTGCCAGCAGCCGTGACAGGGTGGGGACTGAAGCTTTCTTT.

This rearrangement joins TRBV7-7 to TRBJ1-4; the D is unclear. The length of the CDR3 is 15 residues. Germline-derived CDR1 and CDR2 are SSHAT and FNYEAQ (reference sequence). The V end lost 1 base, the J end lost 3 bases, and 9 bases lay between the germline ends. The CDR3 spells CASSLERGSNEKLFF. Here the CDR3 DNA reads TGTGCCAGCAGCTTAGAGCGCGGGTCTAATGAAAAACTGTTTTTT.

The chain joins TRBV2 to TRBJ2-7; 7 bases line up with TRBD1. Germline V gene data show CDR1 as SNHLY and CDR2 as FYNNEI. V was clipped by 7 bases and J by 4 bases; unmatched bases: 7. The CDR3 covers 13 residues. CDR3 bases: TGTGCCAGCACCCTAACAGGGGTATACGAGCAGTACTTC. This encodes CASTLTGVYEQYF. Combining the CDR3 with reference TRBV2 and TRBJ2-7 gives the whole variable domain EPEVTQTPSHQVTQMGQEVILRCVPISNHLYFYWYRQILGQKVEFLVSFYNNEISEKSEIFDDQFSVERPDGSNFTLKIRSTKLEDSAMYFCASTLTGVYEQYFGPGTRLTVT.

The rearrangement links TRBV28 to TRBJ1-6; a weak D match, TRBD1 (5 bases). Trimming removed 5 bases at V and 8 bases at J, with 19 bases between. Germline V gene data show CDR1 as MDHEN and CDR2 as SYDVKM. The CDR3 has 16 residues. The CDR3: CASSPNGAGVYSPLHF. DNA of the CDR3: TGTGCCAGCAGTCCAAACGGGGCGGGGGTTTATTCACCCCTCCACTTT.

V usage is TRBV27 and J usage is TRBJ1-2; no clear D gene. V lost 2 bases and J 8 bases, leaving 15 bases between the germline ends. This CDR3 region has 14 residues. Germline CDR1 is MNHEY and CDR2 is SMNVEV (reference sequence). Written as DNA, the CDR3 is TGTGCCAGCAGTTTACGCCCAGACTATTACGGCTACACCTTC. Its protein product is CASSLRPDYYGYTF.

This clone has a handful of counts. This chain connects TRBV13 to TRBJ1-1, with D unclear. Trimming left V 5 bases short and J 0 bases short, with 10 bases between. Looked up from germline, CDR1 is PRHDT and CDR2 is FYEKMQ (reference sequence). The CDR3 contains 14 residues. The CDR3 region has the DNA TGTGCCAGCAGCCCAACGGAGCTGAACACTGAAGCTTTCTTT. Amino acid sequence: CASSPTELNTEAFF.

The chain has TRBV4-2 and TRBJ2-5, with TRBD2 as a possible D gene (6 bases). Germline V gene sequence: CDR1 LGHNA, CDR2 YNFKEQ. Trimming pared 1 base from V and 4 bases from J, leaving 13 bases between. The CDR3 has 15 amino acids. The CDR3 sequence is CASSQGVWGVETQYF. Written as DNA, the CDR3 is TGTGCCAGCAGCCAAGGAGTTTGGGGGGTAGAGACCCAGTACTTC.

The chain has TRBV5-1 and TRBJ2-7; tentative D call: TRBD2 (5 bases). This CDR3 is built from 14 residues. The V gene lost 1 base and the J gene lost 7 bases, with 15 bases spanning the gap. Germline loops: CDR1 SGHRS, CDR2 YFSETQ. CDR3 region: CASSLFRPGGEQYF. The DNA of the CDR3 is TGCGCCAGCAGCTTGTTCCGGCCAGGCGGGGAGCAGTACTTC.

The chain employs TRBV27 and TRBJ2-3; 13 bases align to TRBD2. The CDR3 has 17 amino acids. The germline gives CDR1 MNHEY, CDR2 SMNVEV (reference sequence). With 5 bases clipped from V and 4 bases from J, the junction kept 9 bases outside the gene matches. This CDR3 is CASSLLGTSGESDTQYF. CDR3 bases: TGTGCCAGCAGTCTTCTTGGGACTAGCGGGGAGTCAGATACGCAGTATTTT.

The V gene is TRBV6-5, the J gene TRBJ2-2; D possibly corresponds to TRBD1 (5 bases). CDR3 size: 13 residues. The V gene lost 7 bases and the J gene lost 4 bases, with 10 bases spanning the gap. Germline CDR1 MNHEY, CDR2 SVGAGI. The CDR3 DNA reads TGTGCCAGCACCCTGACAGTCACCGGGGAGCTGTTTTTT. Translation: CASTLTVTGELFF.

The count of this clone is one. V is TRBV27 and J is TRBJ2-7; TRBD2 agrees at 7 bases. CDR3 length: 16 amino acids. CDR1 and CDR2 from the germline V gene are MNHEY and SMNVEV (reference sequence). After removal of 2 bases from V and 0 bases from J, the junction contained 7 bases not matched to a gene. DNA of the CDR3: TGTGCCAGCAGTTTAGGGGGGGGACGGAGCTCCTACGAGCAGTACTTC. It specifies CASSLGGGRSSYEQYF.

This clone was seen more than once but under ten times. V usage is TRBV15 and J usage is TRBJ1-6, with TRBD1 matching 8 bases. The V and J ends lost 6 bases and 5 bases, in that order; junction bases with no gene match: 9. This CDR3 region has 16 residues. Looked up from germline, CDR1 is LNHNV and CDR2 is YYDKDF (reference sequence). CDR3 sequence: CATRQGGPLNNSPLHF. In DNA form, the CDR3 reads TGTGCCACCAGACAGGGGGGCCCCCTAAATAATTCACCCCTCCACTTT.

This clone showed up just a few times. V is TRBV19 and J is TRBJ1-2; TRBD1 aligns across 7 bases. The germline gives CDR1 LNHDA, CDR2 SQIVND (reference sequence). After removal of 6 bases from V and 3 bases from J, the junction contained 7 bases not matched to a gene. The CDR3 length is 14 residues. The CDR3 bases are TGTGCCAGTAGGAACACAGGGGCTGACTATGGCTACACCTTC. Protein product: CASRNTGADYGYTF.

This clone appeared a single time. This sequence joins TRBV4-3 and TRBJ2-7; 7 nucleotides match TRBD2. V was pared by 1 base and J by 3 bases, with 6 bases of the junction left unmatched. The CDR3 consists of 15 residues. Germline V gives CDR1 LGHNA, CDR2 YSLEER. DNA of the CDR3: TGCGCCAGCAGCCAAGTGCGGGGGAGAAACTACGAGCAGTACTTC. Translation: CASSQVRGRNYEQYF.

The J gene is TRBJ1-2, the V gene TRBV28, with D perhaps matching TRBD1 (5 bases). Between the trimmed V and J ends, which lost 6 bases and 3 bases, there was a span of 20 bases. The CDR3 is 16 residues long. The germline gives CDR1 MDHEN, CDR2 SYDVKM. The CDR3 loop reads CASRVPLGGADYGYTF. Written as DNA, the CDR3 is TGTGCCAGCAGAGTGCCTTTGGGAGGGGCGGACTATGGCTACACCTTC.